A single sample gave rise to the 32 T cell receptor beta chains below, sequenced in a study of cytomegalovirus exposure and HLA in healthy donors. The PCR ran on 60 Vbeta and 13 Jbeta primers. TCRdb keeps only in-frame clones here, not all; method: immunoSEQ multiplex PCR. The sample holds 60,000 to 95,000 clones, roughly 84% seen once. Sequencing used PBMCs. All receptors come from a man in his sixties or seventies in good health and CMV-seropositive.

A note on this clone: With a far larger clone one base away, a read error is the likely cause. The V gene is TRBV4-3, the J gene TRBJ1-2; TRBD1 matches 10 bases. Trimming cost V 2 bases and J 5 bases; bases outside gene matches: 8. The CDR3 runs 16 residues. In germline, CDR1 is LGHNA, CDR2 YSLEER. DNA for the CDR3: TGCGCCAGCAGCCAATGCACCGGGACAGGGGCTTATGGCTACACCTTC. Amino acids: CASSQCTGTGAYGYTF.

The chain carries TRBV11-2 and TRBJ2-6, with D tentatively TRBD2 (6 bases). CDR1 is SGHAT, CDR2 FQNNGV, per germline. V was pared by 5 bases and J by 0 bases, with 14 bases between. CDR3 length: 17 amino acids. The CDR3: CASSKGTSGSGANVLTF. DNA for the CDR3: TGTGCCAGCAGCAAAGGGACTTCTGGCTCTGGGGCCAACGTCCTGACTTTC.

This clone occurred once. The genes are TRBV28 and TRBJ2-1, with 8 bases identical to TRBD2. This CDR3 spans 15 amino acids. V shed 4 bases, J shed 5 bases, and the junction held 7 bases outside the gene matches. Germline lookup yields CDR1 MDHEN and CDR2 SYDVKM. CDR3 in amino acids: CASSSGGLADNEQFF. As DNA, the CDR3 is TGTGCCAGCAGTTCGGGAGGGCTAGCGGACAATGAGCAGTTCTTC.

The chain couples TRBV28 to TRBJ2-7; no firm D call. The CDR3 has 12 amino acids. Germline assignment: CDR1 MDHEN and CDR2 SYDVKM. The ends were cut back, 3 bases at V and 2 bases at J, with 5 bases in the middle. CDR3 loop: CASSFGPYEQYF. CDR3 DNA: TGTGCCAGCAGTTTCGGTCCCTACGAGCAGTACTTC. Supplemented by reference TRBV28 and TRBJ2-7, the full variable domain reads DVKVTQSSRYLVKRTGEKVFLECVQDMDHENMFWYRQDPGLGLRLIYFSYDVKMKEKGDIPEGYSVSREKKERFSLILESASTNQTSMYLCASSFGPYEQYFGPGTRLTVT.

CDR3 nucleotides: TGCGCCAGCAGCCAAGGGGCAGACAGGACGGATCAGCCCCAGCATTTT. Translated, it gives CASSQGADRTDQPQHF. The rearrangement links TRBV4-3 to TRBJ1-5; TRBD1 is a possible D gene (6 bases). The CDR3 sequence is 16 residues long. Germline CDR1 is LGHNA and CDR2 is YSLEER. V lost 1 base, J lost 5 bases, and 15 bases lay in between.

V and J are TRBV6-5 and TRBJ1-2; possibly TRBD1 for D (5 bases). Germline CDR1 is MNHEY and CDR2 is SVGAGI. This CDR3 has 14 residues. V was shortened by 8 bases and J by 2 bases, with 15 bases between the two germline ends. The CDR3: CASRGIGTNYGYTF. CDR3 DNA sequence: TGTGCCAGCCGGGGGATAGGGACCAACTATGGCTACACCTTC.

The chain employs TRBV28 and TRBJ2-2; weak D call: TRBD1 (7 bases). V was trimmed by 5 bases and J by 5 bases, leaving 18 bases between them. The CDR3 extends over 16 amino acids. In germline, CDR1 is MDHEN, CDR2 SYDVKM. In DNA, the CDR3 is TGTGCCAGCAGTCACCAGGGGGGCATTGATACCGGGGAGCTGTTTTTT. It codes for CASSHQGGIDTGELFF.

The rearrangement joins TRBV19 to TRBJ1-2, with TRBD1 identical over 11 bases. The CDR3 totals 14 residues. V lost 4 bases and J lost 6; bases outside the gene matches: 4. CDR1 and CDR2 (germline): LNHDA, SQIVND (reference sequence). CDR3 DNA: TGTGCCAGTAGTACCGGACAGGGGGCGGATGGCTACACCTTC. Its protein is CASSTGQGADGYTF.

The count of this clone is one. The chain joins TRBV10-3 to TRBJ1-4; no reliable D call. Germline assignment: CDR1 ENHRY and CDR2 SYGVKD. The CDR3 length is 13 residues. Trimming cost V 0 bases and J 8 bases, with 7 bases left between them. The CDR3 region has the DNA TGTGCCATCAGTGAGTCCGGAGGGGAAAAACTGTTTTTT. Encoded protein: CAISESGGEKLFF.

The CDR3 here is CASSEGGQVVFQETQYF. In DNA, the CDR3 is TGTGCCAGCAGCGAGGGGGGACAGGTCGTTTTCCAAGAGACCCAGTACTTC. The V gene is TRBV9, the J gene TRBJ2-5, with 8 nucleotides matching TRBD1. This CDR3 contains 17 residues. Looked up from germline, CDR1 is SGDLS and CDR2 is YYNGEE. V trimming: 3 bases; J trimming: 1 base; junction bases outside the gene matches: 11.

The genes are TRBV13 and TRBJ1-5; 8 nucleotides line up with TRBD1. The CDR3 sequence is 13 residues long. V was pared by 6 bases and J by 4 bases, with 2 bases of the junction left unmatched. Germline CDR1 PRHDT, CDR2 FYEKMQ (reference sequence). The CDR3 DNA reads TGTGCCAGCAGTAGACAGGGGAATCAGCCCCAGCATTTT. As protein: CASSRQGNQPQHF.

This chain uses TRBV7-9 with TRBJ1-4, with D unclear. The CDR3 covers 14 residues. V was trimmed by 5 bases and J by 0 bases, leaving 7 bases between them. Per the germline V gene, CDR1 is SEHNR and CDR2 is FQNEAQ (reference sequence). CDR3 protein: CASSPSATNEKLFF. CDR3 bases: TGTGCCAGCAGCCCCTCTGCAACTAATGAAAAACTGTTTTTT.

The genes are TRBV10-2 and TRBJ1-3; TRBD1 is a possible D gene (6 bases). The CDR3 totals 15 residues. The V and J ends lost 6 bases and 0 bases respectively, with 12 bases between them. CDR1 is WSHSY and CDR2 is SAAADI in the germline V gene. CDR3 sequence: CASSEQGVSGNTIYF. The CDR3 DNA sequence: TGCGCCAGCAGCGAACAGGGAGTCTCTGGAAACACCATATATTTT.

The chain couples TRBV9 to TRBJ1-4; the D gene is possibly TRBD1 (6 bases). Germline-derived CDR1 and CDR2 are SGDLS and YYNGEE. The CDR3 spans 15 residues. The germline V and J ends were trimmed by 4 bases and 8 bases, with 18 bases remaining between them. This CDR3 is CASSTNQGPWEKLFF. The CDR3 DNA reads as TGTGCCAGCAGCACTAATCAGGGGCCGTGGGAAAAACTGTTTTTT. Based on the CDR3 plus reference TRBV9 and TRBJ1-4, the full variable domain is DSGVTQTPKHLITATGQRVTLRCSPRSGDLSVYWYQQSLDQGLQFLIQYYNGEERAKGNILERFSAQQFPDLHSELNLSSLELGDSALYFCASSTNQGPWEKLFFGSGTQLSVL.

This clone was seen a few times. V gene TRBV10-3 combines with J gene TRBJ1-5, with 7 bases aligning to TRBD1. The germline V gene encodes CDR1 ENHRY and CDR2 SYGVKD. The junction had 8 bases not matched to a gene; V was cut back by 6 bases and J by 6 bases. There are 14 residues in the CDR3. Here the CDR3 reads CAIRDQGESQPQHF. The CDR3, as DNA: TGTGCCATCAGAGACCAGGGGGAAAGTCAGCCCCAGCATTTT.

The chain carries TRBV5-4 and TRBJ2-7; 8 bases fit TRBD2. The germline gives CDR1 SGHNT, CDR2 YYREEE (reference sequence). This CDR3 has 13 residues. Trimming removed 5 bases from V and 7 bases from J; junction bases left unmatched: 8. CDR3 region: CASRTSGSWEQYF. CDR3 sequence (DNA): TGTGCCAGCAGAACGAGCGGGAGTTGGGAGCAGTACTTC.

The genes are TRBV28 and TRBJ1-4, with TRBD1 matching over 9 bases. Germline values: CDR1 MDHEN, CDR2 SYDVKM. With 5 bases clipped from V and 3 bases from J, the junction kept 7 bases outside the gene matches. The CDR3 is 16 residues long. CDR3 amino acids: CASSLGQGPPNEKLFF. DNA for the CDR3: TGTGCCAGCAGTCTGGGACAGGGCCCACCTAATGAAAAACTGTTTTTT.

This chain uses TRBV5-1 with TRBJ2-7; TRBD1 matches 12 bases. With 4 bases clipped from V and 2 bases from J, the junction kept 4 bases outside the gene matches. CDR3 length: 15 amino acids. Germline loops: CDR1 SGHRS, CDR2 YFSETQ. In DNA form, the CDR3 reads TGCGCCAGCAGCCCAGGGACAGGGGGCACCTACGAGCAGTACTTC. It translates to CASSPGTGGTYEQYF.

The chain has TRBV5-1 and TRBJ2-7; 13 bases fit TRBD2. The ends lost 5 bases at V and 5 bases at J; junction bases unmatched: 4. This CDR3 is 14 amino acids long. Germline lookup yields CDR1 SGHRS and CDR2 YFSETQ. The CDR3 nucleotides read TGCGCCAGCAGGGCCGGGACTAGCGGGAACGAGCAGTACTTC. Its protein is CASRAGTSGNEQYF.

The CDR3 DNA sequence: TGCGCCAGCAGCACCGGGACAGGGGATTTCGAGACCCAGTACTTC. This gives the protein CASSTGTGDFETQYF. The chain uses TRBV5-1 and TRBJ2-5; 10 bases match TRBD1. Trimming at V came to 4 bases and at J to 5 bases, leaving 8 bases not matched to a gene. CDR1 is SGHRS and CDR2 is YFSETQ in the germline V gene. This CDR3 spans 15 amino acids.

This chain connects TRBV7-3 to TRBJ2-5; TRBD1 matches 7 bases. The junction had 13 bases not matched to a gene; V was cut back by 5 bases and J by 4 bases. Germline V gives CDR1 SGHTA, CDR2 FQGTGA. The CDR3 has 16 amino acids. CDR3 protein: CASSPTRQGLGETQYF. CDR3 bases: TGTGCCAGCAGCCCAACCCGACAGGGATTAGGAGAGACCCAGTACTTC.

The chain uses TRBV29-1 and TRBJ2-2, with D possibly being TRBD2 (7 bases). The V end lost 8 bases, the J end lost 4 bases, and 26 bases lay between the germline ends. Germline values: CDR1 SQVTM, CDR2 ANQGSEA. The CDR3 spans 17 residues. In DNA, the CDR3 is TGCAGCACCGCCCCGACAGGTGCGGGAGTCGTCACCGGGGAGCTGTTTTTT. It encodes CSTAPTGAGVVTGELFF.

This chain links TRBV10-1 with TRBJ2-1; 8 positions match TRBD2. This CDR3 region has 14 residues. The J segment lost 10 bases and the V segment lost 0 bases, leaving 5 bases of the junction unmatched. Germline CDR1 WNHNN, CDR2 SYGVQD (reference sequence). The CDR3 DNA follows: TGCGCCAGCAGTGAGTCGATTAGCGGGGTCGAGCAGTTCTTC. Its translation is CASSESISGVEQFF.

This sequence joins TRBV5-4 and TRBJ2-1, with TRBD2 matching over 7 bases. Germline values: CDR1 SGHNT, CDR2 YYREEE (reference sequence). After removal of 5 bases from V and 6 bases from J, the junction contained 8 bases not matched to a gene. The CDR3 sequence is 14 residues long. The CDR3 bases are TGTGCCAGCAGTGGCGGGAGCCCCGTCAATGAGCAGTTCTTC. It encodes CASSGGSPVNEQFF.

The chain joins TRBV4-1 to TRBJ1-4; tentative D call: TRBD1 (6 bases). This CDR3 has 16 amino acids. Trimming shortened V by 1 base and J by 7 bases, and 16 bases separated the two germline ends. Germline V gene data show CDR1 as MGHRA and CDR2 as YSYEKL. This chain's CDR3 is CASSQVEQGLSEKLFF. The DNA of the CDR3 is TGCGCCAGCAGCCAAGTCGAACAGGGTTTGAGTGAAAAACTGTTTTTT.

The sample holds a few counts of this clone. The V gene is TRBV18, the J gene TRBJ2-2; unclear D gene. The CDR3 is 14 amino acids. Germline CDR1 reads KGHSH; CDR2 reads LQKENI. V gave up 4 bases and J gave up 2 bases, with 8 bases separating them. The CDR3 is CASSLEYNTGELFF. CDR3 nucleotide sequence: TGTGCCAGCTCACTCGAGTACAACACCGGGGAGCTGTTTTTT. Full variable domain (outside the CDR3, taken from reference TRBV18 and TRBJ2-2): NAGVMQNPRHLVRRRGQEARLRCSPMKGHSHVYWYRQLPEEGLKFMVYLQKENIIDESGMPKERFSAEFPKEGPSILRIQQVVRGDSAAYFCASSLEYNTGELFFGEGSRLTVL.

This chain links TRBV9 with TRBJ2-5, with D possibly TRBD1 on 5 matching bases. V lost 0 bases and J 4 bases, leaving 13 bases between the germline ends. The CDR3 length is 15 residues. Looked up from germline, CDR1 is SGDLS and CDR2 is YYNGEE. CDR3 loop: CASSVGRVQGETQYF. CDR3 coding DNA: TGTGCCAGCAGCGTAGGTCGGGTCCAGGGAGAGACCCAGTACTTC.

The chain employs TRBV7-3 and TRBJ2-5, with 7 bases identical to TRBD1. V gave up 5 bases and J gave up 5 bases; unmatched junction bases: 5. In germline, CDR1 is SGHTA, CDR2 FQGTGA. The CDR3 has 13 residues. For the CDR3, the DNA is TGTGCCAGCAGCCAGCAGGACAGGGAGACCCAGTACTTC. Its translation is CASSQQDRETQYF.

The rearrangement uses TRBV19 and TRBJ2-5; D possibly corresponds to TRBD1 (5 bases). Trimming stripped 0 bases from V and 9 bases from J, with 11 bases between. Germline-derived CDR1 and CDR2 are LNHDA and SQIVND (reference sequence). The CDR3 is 13 amino acids. The CDR3 protein is CASSIEAGKAQYF. The CDR3 nucleotides are TGTGCCAGTAGTATAGAAGCAGGGAAGGCCCAGTACTTC.

The rearrangement links TRBV7-6 to TRBJ2-5; tentative D call: TRBD2 (7 bases). Trimming took off 5 bases at V and 3 bases at J, with 16 bases between the two ends. The CDR3 is made up of 15 amino acids. The germline V gene has CDR1 SGHVS and CDR2 FNYEAQ. The CDR3 DNA sequence: TGTGCCAGCAGCCTCCCGGAGGGGGGGGAAGAGACCCAGTACTTC. It yields the protein CASSLPEGGEETQYF.

The chain recombines TRBV7-3 with TRBJ2-1, with 8 nucleotides matching TRBD2. Germline loops: CDR1 SGHTA, CDR2 FQGTGA. This CDR3 spans 15 amino acids. V trimming: 1 base; J trimming: 2 bases; junction bases outside the gene matches: 1. The chain's CDR3 is CASSLIAGPYNEQFF. The CDR3 bases are TGTGCCAGCAGCTTAATAGCGGGGCCCTACAATGAGCAGTTCTTC.

Regarding this clone: Other nucleotide sequences in the sample specify the same CDR3. CDR3 region: CASRPTGSGYGYTF. The CDR3 nucleotides are TGTGCCAGCAGACCGACAGGGAGCGGCTATGGCTACACCTTC. The rearrangement links TRBV6-5 to TRBJ1-2; 7 bases map to TRBD1. CDR3 length equals 14 residues. The V and J ends lost 6 bases and 4 bases, in that order; junction bases with no gene match: 8. Germline V lookup: CDR1 MNHEY, CDR2 SVGAGI.